This T cell receptor (beta chain) was recovered during a study of human T cells and chemical hapten exposure. Stated time point: patch test 3, about 24 weeks after DPC sensitization. The treatment denotes: therapeutic diphenylcyclopropenone sensitization with weekly scalp DPC. Venepuncture was done earlier than the placement of each patch test. The CDR3 is 18 residues long. Trimming at V came to 4 bases and at J to 1 base, leaving 13 bases not matched to a gene. CDR1 SGHTA and CDR2 FQGNSA come from the germline V gene. This clonotype was detected many times. TCRdb re-called the RACE reads through MiXCR, storing one row per CDR3 protein. Altogether under 55,000 distinct CDR3 sequences are present, roughly a tenth being singletons, with the ten largest covering over 15%.

V gene TRBV7-2 combines with J gene TRBJ2-1; TRBD1 agrees at 7 bases. This sequence was found in a woman aged 35 to 49 with alopecia areata. Some clones in this sample may be carry-over from other donors' samples. Sample: whole blood, taken in connection with sensitization to the hapten diphenylcyclopropenone (DPC). This CDR3 reads CASSSTIYRDRSYNEQFF. The CDR3 nucleotides are TGTGCCAGCAGCTCCACAATATACCGGGACAGATCCTACAATGAGCAGTTCTTC.